This is a list of T cell receptor beta chains from one sample in a study of naive and memory T cell subsets. TCRdb itself ran the UMI-ligation and nested PCR reads through MiXCR, one entry per CDR3 protein. The data show about 85,000 distinct CDR3 sequences, around 13% seen once. Sequenced: central memory CD4+ T cells from blood. The receptors derive from a human donor in good health. CDR3s include the opening cysteine and the closing phenylalanine or tryptophan. D genes are given only for firm matches. Clone sizes are given selectively: once, few, many, or a class where the clone is expanded.

v_gene: TRBV4-1; d_gene: TRBD2; j_gene: TRBJ2-7; abundance: -; CDR3aa: CASSQREAEQYF; CDR3nt: TGCGCCAGCAGCCAACGGGAGGCCGAGCAGTACTTC
v_gene: TRBV20-1; d_gene: TRBD1; j_gene: TRBJ1-1; abundance: -; CDR3aa: CSASGTVINTEAFF; CDR3nt: TGCAGTGCTAGCGGGACAGTAATCAACACTGAAGCTTTCTTT
v_gene: TRBV28; d_gene: -; j_gene: TRBJ1-6; abundance: -; CDR3aa: CASSHTNSPLHF; CDR3nt: TGTGCCAGCAGCCATACGAATTCACCCCTCCACTTT
v_gene: TRBV7-2; d_gene: -; j_gene: TRBJ2-7; abundance: few; CDR3aa: CASSFGDTSTYEQYF; CDR3nt: TGTGCCAGCAGCTTTGGGGACACTTCAACCTACGAGCAGTACTTC
v_gene: TRBV7-9; d_gene: -; j_gene: TRBJ2-5; abundance: few; CDR3aa: CASSPQGLETQYF; CDR3nt: TGTGCCAGCAGCCCCCAGGGTCTGGAGACCCAGTACTTC
v_gene: TRBV19; d_gene: TRBD1; j_gene: TRBJ2-7; abundance: -; CDR3aa: CASTFTGGTSYEQYF; CDR3nt: TGTGCCAGTACCTTCACAGGGGGCACCAGCTACGAGCAGTACTTC
v_gene: TRBV24-1; d_gene: -; j_gene: TRBJ2-1; abundance: few; CDR3aa: CATGASGRRSSYNEQFF; CDR3nt: TGTGCCACTGGAGCCTCCGGGCGGAGGAGCTCCTACAATGAGCAGTTCTTC
v_gene: TRBV5-4; d_gene: -; j_gene: TRBJ1-5; abundance: -; CDR3aa: CASSKDQRNQPQHF; CDR3nt: TGTGCCAGCAGCAAGGACCAAAGGAATCAGCCCCAGCATTTT
v_gene: TRBV4-2; d_gene: TRBD2; j_gene: TRBJ2-1; abundance: many; CDR3aa: CASSPLTGGPGYEQFF; CDR3nt: TGTGCCAGCAGCCCCCTGACGGGAGGGCCAGGCTATGAGCAGTTCTTC
v_gene: TRBV20-1; d_gene: TRBD2; j_gene: TRBJ2-1; abundance: -; CDR3aa: CSAHHSRAGKYYNEQFF; CDR3nt: TGCAGTGCCCACCACTCTAGAGCGGGAAAGTACTACAATGAGCAGTTCTTC
v_gene: TRBV20-1; d_gene: -; j_gene: TRBJ1-1; abundance: -; CDR3aa: CSARRQLRAFF; CDR3nt: TGCAGTGCTAGGAGACAGCTAAGGGCTTTCTTT
v_gene: TRBV29-1; d_gene: TRBD2; j_gene: TRBJ2-1; abundance: many; CDR3aa: CSVVTGLAENEQFF; CDR3nt: TGCAGCGTTGTAACGGGACTAGCGGAAAATGAGCAGTTCTTC
v_gene: TRBV20-1; d_gene: -; j_gene: TRBJ2-1; abundance: -; CDR3aa: CSASRLAGRPGEQFF; CDR3nt: TGCAGTGCTAGCCGGCTCGCGGGAAGGCCGGGTGAGCAGTTCTTC
v_gene: TRBV6-5; d_gene: -; j_gene: TRBJ1-2; abundance: -; CDR3aa: CASRTGGGYGYTF; CDR3nt: TGTGCCAGCAGGACTGGGGGGGGCTATGGCTACACCTTC
v_gene: TRBV10-3; d_gene: TRBD2; j_gene: TRBJ2-1; abundance: many; CDR3aa: CAIRTTMGLARRVPYNEQFF; CDR3nt: TGTGCCATCAGGACAACCATGGGACTAGCGAGGAGAGTCCCCTACAATGAGCAGTTCTTC
v_gene: TRBV20-1; d_gene: TRBD2; j_gene: TRBJ2-3; abundance: many; CDR3aa: CSARDPAGGWPDTQYF; CDR3nt: TGCAGTGCTAGAGATCCGGCGGGAGGGTGGCCAGATACGCAGTATTTT
v_gene: TRBV2; d_gene: TRBD1; j_gene: TRBJ1-1; abundance: -; CDR3aa: CASEGQTNTEAFF; CDR3nt: TGTGCCAGCGAGGGACAGACAAACACTGAAGCTTTCTTT